This entry lists 31 T cell receptor beta chains sequenced from one sample in a study of blood T cell repertoires in COVID-19. Using immunoSEQ multiplex PCR, the repertoire was profiled, and TCRdb retains in-frame clones only, with some absent. The profile covers about 180,000 clones, with approximately 80% appearing a single time and approximately 7.1% taken by the ten largest. Sample: peripheral blood. Source of these receptors: a human donor in a cohort sampled during active COVID-19.

The chain joins TRBV10-3 to TRBJ1-3, with TRBD1 as a possible D gene (6 bases). The CDR3 runs to 19 residues. Deletions cut 8 bases from V and 0 bases from J, with 26 bases between. Germline assignment: CDR1 ENHRY and CDR2 SYGVKD. CDR3 region: CAILATGRTVYPSGNTIYF. CDR3 in DNA: TGTGCCATCTTGGCGACAGGCCGGACCGTTTATCCCTCTGGAAACACCATATATTTT.

The chain employs TRBV6-2 or TRBV6-3 and TRBJ2-2, with TRBD2 matching over 7 bases. The V and J ends lost 4 bases and 5 bases, in that order; junction bases with no gene match: 10. Germline V CDR1 and CDR2: MNHEY, SVGEGT. There are 16 residues in the CDR3. CDR3 sequence (DNA): TGTGCCAGCAGTTCCCGTCCGAGGGGAGGGACCGGGGAGCTGTTTTTT. This encodes CASSSRPRGGTGELFF.

V and J are TRBV5-1 and TRBJ1-2, with TRBD1 matching over 8 bases. With 0 bases clipped from V and 7 bases from J, the junction kept 5 bases outside the gene matches. The CDR3 length is 14 residues. The germline CDR1 and CDR2 sequences are SGHRS and YFSETQ. In nucleotides, the CDR3 is TGCGCCAGCAGCTTGGATCAGGGGGCGATTGGCTACACCTTC. The encoded protein is CASSLDQGAIGYTF.

This CDR3 reads CASSRGGMSSYEQYF. CDR3 nucleotides: TGTGCCAGCAGTCGAGGGGGAATGAGCTCCTACGAGCAGTACTTC. The chain links TRBV5-4 to TRBJ2-7; possible D gene TRBD1, 6 bases. Trimming pared 5 bases from V and 0 bases from J, leaving 15 bases between. The CDR3 contains 15 residues. CDR1 SGHNT and CDR2 YYREEE come from the germline V gene (reference sequence).

The rearrangement joins TRBV6-5 to TRBJ1-2; unclear D gene. V was clipped by 7 bases and J by 0 bases, with 9 bases between them. CDR3 length: 13 amino acids. Germline V gene sequence: CDR1 MNHEY, CDR2 SVGAGI. The CDR3 region is CASNRATNYGYTF. CDR3 sequence (DNA): TGTGCCAGCAATAGAGCTACTAACTATGGCTACACCTTC.

The CDR3 DNA reads TGCGCCAGCAGCCCGCAGGGGGCTGGACCTGAAGCTTTCTTT. Amino acids: CASSPQGAGPEAFF. J is TRBJ1-1 and V is TRBV5-1, with 8 positions matching TRBD1. V lost 4 bases to trimming and J lost 6 bases; unmatched junction nucleotides: 8. The germline gives CDR1 SGHRS, CDR2 YFSETQ. This CDR3 region has 14 residues.

The rearrangement uses TRBV20-1 and TRBJ2-3; TRBD1 aligns across 7 bases. CDR1 is DFQATT and CDR2 is SNEGSKA in the germline V gene (reference sequence). The CDR3 is made up of 15 amino acids. V shed 3 bases and J 1 base; nucleotides not matched to a gene: 7. The DNA for the CDR3 is TGCAGTGCTAGTACAGGACAGGAAGGCACAGATACGCAGTATTTT. Amino acids: CSASTGQEGTDTQYF.

The V and J genes are TRBV12-5 and TRBJ2-7; no clear D. The CDR3 runs 10 residues. V lost 5 bases to trimming and J lost 6 bases, with 5 bases between them. Germline V gene data show CDR1 as LGHNT and CDR2 as FRNRAP. CDR3 bases: TGTGCTAGTGGTACGGGCGAGCAGTACTTC. Amino acids: CASGTGEQYF.

The V gene is TRBV6-2 or TRBV6-3, the J gene TRBJ2-2; TRBD2 matches at 11 bases. The CDR3 consists of 18 residues. Germline V lookup: CDR1 MNHEY, CDR2 SVGEGT. V was clipped by 0 bases and J by 3 bases; unmatched bases: 6. In nucleotides, the CDR3 is TGTGCCAGCAGTTACTCCTTAGCGGGGGGGCCGGACACCGGGGAGCTGTTTTTT. Its translation is CASSYSLAGGPDTGELFF.

This clone appeared once. The rearrangement joins TRBV19 to TRBJ1-4; D uncertain. Per the germline V gene, CDR1 is LNHDA and CDR2 is SQIVND (reference sequence). The CDR3 totals 13 residues. The V end lost 6 bases, the J end lost 0 bases, and 5 bases lay between the germline ends. CDR3 amino acids: CASSPSTNEKLFF. CDR3 bases: TGTGCCAGTAGCCCATCAACTAATGAAAAACTGTTTTTT.

J is TRBJ1-5 and V is TRBV12-3 or TRBV12-4; no definite D call. The V end lost 6 bases, the J end lost 1 base, and 4 bases lay between the germline ends. This CDR3 contains 12 residues. DNA for the CDR3: TGTGCCAGCAGGCAGAGCAATCAGCCCCAGCATTTT. Translated, it gives CASRQSNQPQHF.

The V call is TRBV24-1, the J call TRBJ2-7; TRBD1 might be the D (6 bases). Germline CDR1 KGHDR, CDR2 SFDVKD. V was pared by 0 bases and J by 4 bases, with 9 bases between. The CDR3 totals 14 residues. The CDR3 region has the DNA TGTGCCACCAGTGATTTGGGCAGGGGTTACGAGCAGTACTTC. Amino acids: CATSDLGRGYEQYF.

The chain couples TRBV5-1 to TRBJ1-2; 7 bases match TRBD1. The V gene's germline CDR1 is SGHRS and CDR2 YFSETQ. With 4 bases clipped from V and 6 bases from J, the junction kept 3 bases outside the gene matches. The length of the CDR3 is 12 residues. The CDR3 bases are TGCGCCAGCAGCGGCAGGGGGGATGGCTACACCTTC. Translation gives CASSGRGDGYTF.

This clone was detected only a few times. The chain recombines TRBV5-4 with TRBJ2-1, with TRBD1 identical over 10 bases. Germline V gene lookup returns CDR1 SGHNT and CDR2 YYREEE (reference sequence). J was trimmed by 1 base and V by 4 bases; bases with no gene match: 5. This CDR3 has 16 residues. The DNA of the CDR3 is TGTGCCAGCAGCAACCGGGACAGGGGATCCTACAATGAGCAGTTCTTC. As protein: CASSNRDRGSYNEQFF. The variable domain in full, with the rest retrieved from reference TRBV5-4 and TRBJ2-1, is ETGVTQSPTHLIKTRGQQVTLRCSSQSGHNTVSWYQQALGQGPQFIFQYYREEENGRGNFPPRFSGLQFPNYSSELNVNALELDDSALYLCASSNRDRGSYNEQFFGPGTRLTVL.

This clone was counted only a few times. V gene TRBV15 combines with J gene TRBJ1-3, with a tentative D call TRBD1 (6 bases). V was trimmed by 0 bases and J by 2 bases, leaving 11 bases between them. This CDR3 is built from 16 residues. In germline, CDR1 is LNHNV, CDR2 YYDKDF (reference sequence). In DNA form, the CDR3 reads TGTGCCACCAGCAGAGATCGGGCAGGGGCTGGAAACACCATATATTTT. This encodes CATSRDRAGAGNTIYF.

The rearrangement links TRBV20-1 to TRBJ2-7, with D maybe TRBD1 (5 bases). The CDR3 extends over 11 amino acids. V gave up 4 bases and J gave up 3 bases, with 7 bases separating them. The germline V gene has CDR1 DFQATT and CDR2 SNEGSKA (reference sequence). CDR3: CSATQGYEQYF. CDR3 sequence (DNA): TGCAGTGCTACCCAGGGCTACGAGCAGTACTTC.

The V gene is TRBV2, the J gene TRBJ2-7; D not resolved. CDR1 and CDR2 (germline): SNHLY, FYNNEI. CDR3 length equals 14 residues. Trimming removed 4 bases at V and 6 bases at J, with 16 bases between. CDR3 in DNA: TGTGCCAGCAGTGTTGGCCAGATTAATCCCGAGCAGTACTTC. As protein: CASSVGQINPEQYF.

V gene TRBV5-1 combines with J gene TRBJ2-2; 7 bases are shared with TRBD2. This CDR3 comprises 15 residues. The V and J ends lost 0 bases and 5 bases, in that order; junction bases with no gene match: 4. Germline V lookup: CDR1 SGHRS, CDR2 YFSETQ. CDR3 in amino acids: CASSLATSRTGELFF. CDR3 in DNA: TGCGCCAGCAGCTTGGCGACTAGCCGGACCGGGGAGCTGTTTTTT.

This clone was seen only once. The chain carries TRBV7-6 and TRBJ2-7, with a possible D match to TRBD2 (5 bases). CDR1 and CDR2 from the germline V gene are SGHVS and FNYEAQ. V shed 4 bases and J shed 2 bases, with 15 bases lying between them. This CDR3 region has 15 residues. Here the CDR3 DNA reads TGTGCCAGCAGCTCCCCCGCCGGGAATCCCTACGAGCAGTACTTC. Translated, it gives CASSSPAGNPYEQYF.

As to this clone: The sample carries other DNA sequences with the same CDR3. The chain links TRBV4-1 to TRBJ2-7, with 10 bases matching TRBD1. V was pared by 4 bases and J by 1 base, with 4 bases of the junction left unmatched. Germline V CDR1 and CDR2: MGHRA, YSYEKL. CDR3 length equals 15 residues. CDR3 nucleotides: TGCGCCAGCAGCCCGGGGGGACAGGGGTCCTACGAGCAGTACTTC. Its translation: CASSPGGQGSYEQYF.

The rearrangement uses TRBV19 and TRBJ2-3; 10 bases line up with TRBD2. The CDR3 is 15 residues long. With 5 bases clipped from V and 5 bases from J, the junction kept 7 bases outside the gene matches. The germline V gene has CDR1 LNHDA and CDR2 SQIVND (reference sequence). This CDR3 is CASSPAGGRVDTQYF. The CDR3 DNA reads TGTGCCAGTAGTCCAGCGGGGGGGAGAGTAGATACGCAGTATTTT.

The chain couples TRBV7-8 to TRBJ2-2; 7 bases align to TRBD1. J was trimmed by 2 bases and V by 6 bases; bases with no gene match: 6. Germline CDR1 is SGHVS and CDR2 is FQNEAQ. CDR3 length: 15 amino acids. CDR3 protein: CASRDRVGNTGELFF. The CDR3 DNA reads as TGTGCCAGCAGAGACAGGGTGGGCAACACCGGGGAGCTGTTTTTT.

The chain combines TRBV6-5 with TRBJ1-5; D gene uncertain. Germline CDR1 and CDR2: MNHEY and SVGAGI. Between the trimmed V and J ends, which lost 0 bases and 1 base, there was a span of 7 bases. CDR3 length: 15 amino acids. The CDR3 spells CASSYSRMSNQPQHF. The CDR3, as DNA: TGTGCCAGCAGTTACTCCAGGATGAGCAATCAGCCCCAGCATTTT.

In this sample, this clone turned up once. The gene calls are TRBV9 and TRBJ1-2; the D gene is possibly TRBD1 (5 bases). Germline V lookup: CDR1 SGDLS, CDR2 YYNGEE. Trimming stripped 1 base from V and 2 bases from J, with 15 bases between. This CDR3 is 16 amino acids long. The CDR3 loop is CASSVSLLTENYGYTF. In DNA form, the CDR3 reads TGTGCCAGCAGCGTATCTCTTCTGACAGAAAACTATGGCTACACCTTC. The full variable domain, its missing parts supplied by reference TRBV9 and TRBJ1-2, is DSGVTQTPKHLITATGQRVTLRCSPRSGDLSVYWYQQSLDQGLQFLIQYYNGEERAKGNILERFSAQQFPDLHSELNLSSLELGDSALYFCASSVSLLTENYGYTFGSGTRLTVV.

This chain connects TRBV5-6 to TRBJ1-2; D may be TRBD1 (6 bases). Germline loops: CDR1 SGHDT, CDR2 YYEEEE. The length of the CDR3 is 16 residues. V was trimmed by 3 bases and J by 5 bases, leaving 20 bases between them. CDR3 region: CASSSGGPGASYGYTF. The DNA of the CDR3 is TGTGCCAGCAGCTCCGGGGGGCCGGGGGCGAGTTATGGCTACACCTTC.

The rearrangement links TRBV6-6 to TRBJ2-3; 14 bases fit TRBD2. Germline V gene data show CDR1 as MNHNY and CDR2 as SVGAGI (reference sequence). The CDR3 covers 20 residues. The J segment lost 1 base and the V segment lost 5 bases, leaving 14 bases of the junction unmatched. The CDR3 bases are TGTGCCAGCAGTCCCGGACTAGCGGGGGGAAATAGTTGGGGCACAGATACGCAGTATTTT. Its protein is CASSPGLAGGNSWGTDTQYF.

There are a few counts of this clone. The chain employs TRBV21-1 and TRBJ2-5; the table gives TRBD1 as D, unverified against the DNA. TRBV21-1 is assigned pseudogene status. The CDR3 totals 15 residues. The CDR3 region has the DNA TGTGCCAGCAGCAAAAGGGACAACGACCAAGAGACCCAGTACTTC. Protein: CASSKRDNDQETQYF.

The chain uses TRBV6-5 and TRBJ2-1; TRBD2 might be the D (6 bases). CDR3 size: 13 residues. Trimming cost V 5 bases and J 6 bases, with 11 bases left between them. The V gene's germline CDR1 is MNHEY and CDR2 SVGAGI. CDR3 sequence: CASSPLGGNEQFF. CDR3 DNA: TGTGCCAGCAGTCCATTGGGGGGCAATGAGCAGTTCTTC.

The chain is built from TRBV15 and TRBJ1-1; a possible D gene is TRBD1 (6 bases). This CDR3 region has 15 residues. CDR1 and CDR2 from the germline V gene are LNHNV and YYDKDF (reference sequence). Trimming removed 5 bases from V and 3 bases from J, with 16 bases in between. The CDR3 DNA follows: TGTGCCACCAGCCTACAGGGCAGGACTGACACTGAAGCTTTCTTT. This codes for CATSLQGRTDTEAFF.

This chain connects TRBV18 to TRBJ1-1; D is undetermined. The CDR3 extends over 14 amino acids. Germline lookup yields CDR1 KGHSH and CDR2 LQKENI. Trimming took 1 base from V and 1 from J, leaving 7 bases between them. The CDR3 DNA follows: TGTGCCAGCTCACCACGGGCAGAGAACACTGAAGCTTTCTTT. Translated: CASSPRAENTEAFF.

This chain joins TRBV15 and TRBJ2-7; TRBD1 matches 9 bases. CDR1 LNHNV and CDR2 YYDKDF come from the germline V gene (reference sequence). Trimming took 2 bases from V and 5 from J; bases not matched to a gene: 10. The CDR3 loop spans 16 amino acids. The CDR3 coding sequence is TGTGCCACCAGCAGAACCCCGGACAGGGGAATAGACGAGCAGTACTTC. It encodes CATSRTPDRGIDEQYF.